Listed here is a single T cell receptor beta chain. This specimen belongs to a study of T cells in Graves' hyperthyroidism and ophthalmopathy. The investigators amplified TCR beta CDR3 regions from RNA transcripts. The HTBI primer set drove a first-round RT-PCR of the TCR CDR3. TCRdb fed the multiplex PCR reads into MiXCR, producing one record per CDR3 protein. The repertoire holds approximately 600,000 distinct CDR3 sequences, with approximately 15% as singletons. The V gene's germline CDR1 is SGHTA and CDR2 FQGNSA. Trimming pared 2 bases from V and 9 bases from J, leaving 14 bases between. This CDR3 spans 13 amino acids.

V gene TRBV7-2 combines with J gene TRBJ2-7, with D possibly being TRBD1 (6 bases). Sequenced input: blood. The receptor was isolated from a woman aged 40 to 50 with Graves' ophthalmopathy. DNA for the CDR3: TGTGCCAGCAGCTTACAGGGGTACCCTTCGCAGTACTTC. Encoded protein: CASSLQGYPSQYF.